This section outlines one T cell receptor (beta chain) sequence together with its context. The V gene end was trimmed by 1 base and the J gene end by 5 bases; junction bases not matched to a gene: 0. This CDR3 spans 13 amino acids. Germline V gene sequence: CDR1 LNHNV, CDR2 YYDKDF (reference sequence). Authors' methods: Amplification with reference gene primers provided the estimates of nucleated cell counts. Sequencing used immunoSEQ multiplex PCR; TCRdb keeps in-frame clones, though not all of them. V and J calls and clone size are copied from that table; D and trimming were computed from the DNA. The sample lists about 330,000 clones; roughly 88% were seen once. The source of the sample is a study of blood T cell repertoires in COVID-19. About the study: Material from acute and convalescent COVID-19 was sourced from the United States, Italy and Spain.

The chain combines TRBV15 with TRBJ2-7; 9 bases align to TRBD1. The clonotype originates from a woman aged 45-65 years with active or convalescent COVID-19. Sequencing was carried out using peripheral blood. The CDR3 reads CATSRGQGDEQYF. CDR3 DNA: TGTGCCACCAGCAGAGGACAGGGGGACGAGCAGTACTTC.